This T cell receptor beta chain comes out of a study of radiotherapy plus CTLA-4 blockade in lung cancer. Study-level information: Objective responses emerged in 15% to 20% of patients, and roughly 30% attained disease control. Study findings and constraints: Once radiotherapy plus ipilimumab had been given, TCR clones derived from tumor expanded in blood. According to reports, early shifts in blood T cell clones, alongside interferon-beta, forecast response most accurately.

The protocol was immunoSEQ multiplex PCR, while the TCRdb copy is restricted to in-frame clones and leaves out a portion. This table has 75,000 to 80,000 clones, around 84% appearing once. Focal radiation and CTLA-4 blockade (ipilimumab) were tested in chemo-refractory metastatic non-small-cell lung cancer patients. CDR1 is GTSNPN and CDR2 is SVGIG in the germline V gene (reference sequence). Trimming pared 1 base from V and 1 base from J, leaving 8 bases between. The CDR3 loop spans 14 amino acids. A remark on this clone: What it recognizes is unknown.

This TCR was recovered from a human donor with non-small cell lung cancer who had stable disease on radiotherapy plus ipilimumab. The chain combines TRBV30 with TRBJ1-5, with D unclear. The material was peripheral blood, obtained from a patient treated with radiotherapy plus ipilimumab. As DNA, the CDR3 is TGTGCCTGGAGTGAAGGGTTGAGCAATCAGCCCCAGCATTTT. Protein product: CAWSEGLSNQPQHF.